The clone carrying this TCR beta chain occurred once. Its antigen remains unknown. This sample is drawn from a study of shared clonotypes between healthy human individuals. An assay was performed, and its level was deep. The data were produced by immunoSEQ multiplex PCR, yet TCRdb's version contains in-frame clones alone and is incomplete. The table has approximately 2.5 million clones, 80% to 95% seen once; the top ten hold 0.36%. Only Caucasian adults living in Nashville, Tennessee served as donors. Points from the study as a whole: Non-shared clonotypes showed lower generation probabilities than clonotypes common to all four donors.

V was pared by 5 bases and J by 4 bases, with 18 bases between. The CDR3 is 16 residues long. CDR1 is MNHNY and CDR2 is SVGAGI in the germline V gene (reference sequence). This sequence joins TRBV6-6 and TRBJ1-3; maybe TRBD1 (6 bases). Sequences were obtained from naive CD4+ T cells from PBMCs. Subset indicated: CD45RA+ positively selected. This receptor was identified in a man aged 18 to 30 in good health. Some clones in this sample may be carry-over from other donors' samples. The CDR3 here is CASSNFDRSGGNTIYF. The CDR3 coding sequence is TGTGCCAGCAGTAACTTTGACAGGTCCGGGGGAAACACCATATATTTT.